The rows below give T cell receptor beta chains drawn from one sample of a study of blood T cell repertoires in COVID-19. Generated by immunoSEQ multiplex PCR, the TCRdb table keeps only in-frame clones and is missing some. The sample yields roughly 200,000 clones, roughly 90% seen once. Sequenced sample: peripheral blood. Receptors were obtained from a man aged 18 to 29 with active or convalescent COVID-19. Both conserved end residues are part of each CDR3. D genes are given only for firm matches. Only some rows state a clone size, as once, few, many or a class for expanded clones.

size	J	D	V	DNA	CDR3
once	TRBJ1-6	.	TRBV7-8	TGTGCCAGCAGCCTAAAGAGCGGGTCACCCCTCCACTTT	CASSLKSGSPLHF
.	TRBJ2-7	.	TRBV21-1	TGTGCCAGCAGCCAAGGACAGGTCTACGAGCAGTACTTC	CASSQGQVYEQYF
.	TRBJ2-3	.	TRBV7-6	TGTGCCAGCAGCTTGTGGGGGGGCCGAGCAGATACGCAGTATTTT	CASSLWGGRADTQYF
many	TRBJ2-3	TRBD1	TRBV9	TGTGCCAGCAGCGGACTTGCCGGGACAGGGGTTCGGGATACGCAGTATTTT	CASSGLAGTGVRDTQYF
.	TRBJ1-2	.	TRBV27	TGTGCCAGCAGTTTATGGCAGGGGCATGGCTACACCTTC	CASSLWQGHGYTF
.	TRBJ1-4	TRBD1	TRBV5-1	TGCGCCAGCAGCCAGCAGGGGGCGGAGGAAAAACTGTTTTTT	CASSQQGAEEKLFF
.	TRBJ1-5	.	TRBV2	TGTGCCAGCAGTGAGAGTTCGAGCAATCAGCCCCAGCATTTT	CASSESSSNQPQHF
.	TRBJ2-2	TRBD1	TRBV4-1	TGCGCCAGCAGCCAAGGGCCAGGGGGTTCCGGGGAGCTGTTTTTT	CASSQGPGGSGELFF
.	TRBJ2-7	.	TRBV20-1	TGCAGTGCTAGTTCCGGGGTTGGCTACGAGCAGTACTTC	CSASSGVGYEQYF
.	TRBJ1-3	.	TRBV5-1	TGCGCCAGCAGCCAATCCGTACAGATCACTGGAAACACCATATATTTT	CASSQSVQITGNTIYF
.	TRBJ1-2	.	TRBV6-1	TGTGCCAGCAGTGAATCCGTCAATGTCATATCGGATGGCTACACCTTC	CASSESVNVISDGYTF
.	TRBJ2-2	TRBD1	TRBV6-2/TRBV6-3	TGTGCCAGCAGTCCGGACAGGGCGGGCGGGGAGCTGTTTTTT	CASSPDRAGGELFF
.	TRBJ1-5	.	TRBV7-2	TGTGCCAGCAGCTTAAACAGGGAGAATCAGCCCCAGCATTTT	CASSLNRENQPQHF
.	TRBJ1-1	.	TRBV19	TGTGCCAGTAGTATTCAGGGTAGCACTGAAGCTTTCTTT	CASSIQGSTEAFF
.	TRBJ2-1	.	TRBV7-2	TGTGCCAGCAGCTTAGGACTAGACAATGAGCAGTTCTTC	CASSLGLDNEQFF
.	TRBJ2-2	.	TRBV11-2	TGTGCCAGCAGCTTAGGGGGTTCGTTGGGAGACACCGGGGAGCTGTTTTTT	CASSLGGSLGDTGELFF
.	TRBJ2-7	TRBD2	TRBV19	TGTGCCAGTAGTCCTCTCGCTGGACTAGCGGGGAAAGACGAGCAGTACTTC	CASSPLAGLAGKDEQYF
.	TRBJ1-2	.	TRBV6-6	TGTGCCAGCAGTCGTCTCCGGGCAGGGGATCAGCATGGCTACACCTTC	CASSRLRAGDQHGYTF
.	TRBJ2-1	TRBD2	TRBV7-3	TGTGCCAGCAGCTCGGGACTAGCTGAGAGTGAGCAGTTCTTC	CASSSGLAESEQFF
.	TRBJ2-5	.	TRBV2	TGTGCCAGCATCGCGGACAGAGAAGAGACCCAGTACTTC	CASIADREETQYF
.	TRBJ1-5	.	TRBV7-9	TGTGCCAGCAGCTTAACCGGAGTTCAGCCCCAGCATTTT	CASSLTGVQPQHF
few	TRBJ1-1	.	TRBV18	TGTGCCAGCTCACCACCAGGGGATACTGAAGCTTTCTTT	CASSPPGDTEAFF